This record concerns one TCR beta chain sequence. Its matching antigen is unknown. This specimen belongs to a study of cytomegalovirus exposure and HLA in healthy donors. The donors were part of the approximately 120-subject validation cohort, which stood apart from the roughly 670-subject first cohort. Clones were read by immunoSEQ multiplex PCR, and TCRdb kept only the in-frame ones, dropping some. There are about 260,000 clones in the sample; about 90% occur only once, and around 3.3% lies in the top ten. The V and J ends lost 6 bases and 2 bases, in that order; junction bases with no gene match: 7. CDR1 and CDR2 from the germline V gene are MNHEY and SMNVEV (reference sequence). CDR3 length: 15 residues. Overall study results and limits: Cytomegalovirus status was reportedly diagnosed by the classifier with high sensitivity and specificity. Among TCR beta chains, those listed as cytomegalovirus-associated numbered about 160.

This rearrangement joins TRBV27 to TRBJ2-7, with 10 bases lining up with TRBD2. The receptor comes from a woman aged 25-40 years in good health and CMV-seronegative. What was sequenced was PBMCs. The CDR3 reads CASRTIAGGTYEQYF. CDR3 DNA: TGTGCCAGCAGGACAATAGCGGGAGGCACCTACGAGCAGTACTTC.